One sample yielded the 7 T cell receptor beta chains listed below, sequenced in a study of blood T cell repertoires in COVID-19. Assay used: immunoSEQ multiplex PCR; TCRdb lists only in-frame clones, some missing. The table lists around 250,000 clones, roughly 90% of them singletons. Sequencing input: peripheral blood. The receptors come from a woman in her thirties with active or convalescent COVID-19.

This chain uses TRBV25-1 with TRBJ2-7; TRBD2 is a possible D gene (5 bases). This CDR3 region has 11 residues. Per germline, CDR1 MGHDK and CDR2 SYGVNS. The CDR3 coding sequence is TGTAGAGCGGCGGGCTCCTACGAGCAGTACTTC. The encoded protein is CRAAGSYEQYF.

J is TRBJ1-2 and V is TRBV27; D is possibly TRBD1 (6 bases). The V end was cut by 6 bases, the J end by 7 bases, with 12 bases between. CDR3 length: 12 amino acids. Germline V CDR1 and CDR2: MNHEY, SMNVEV (reference sequence). The CDR3 loop is CASSSTGFGYTF. CDR3 sequence (DNA): TGTGCCAGCAGCTCAACAGGGTTTGGCTACACCTTC.

The chain couples TRBV5-4 to TRBJ2-7, with D possibly TRBD2 on 5 matching bases. The V end lost 0 bases, the J end lost 6 bases, and 16 bases lay between the germline ends. The CDR3 is 15 residues long. Germline lookup yields CDR1 SGHNT and CDR2 YYREEE (reference sequence). The CDR3 DNA reads TGTGCCAGCAGCTTGGATCCGAGGGCTCCTCGCGAGCAGTACTTC. Its protein product is CASSLDPRAPREQYF.

This rearrangement joins TRBV4-2 to TRBJ1-5, with 8 positions matching TRBD1. This CDR3 is built from 18 residues. V lost 4 bases, J lost 0 bases, and 11 bases stayed unmatched. The germline CDR1 and CDR2 sequences are LGHNA and YNFKEQ. CDR3 DNA sequence: TGTGCCAGCAGCCTAGGGGACAGGCGACTTTATAGCAATCAGCCCCAGCATTTT. It is translated as CASSLGDRRLYSNQPQHF.

The rearrangement uses TRBV7-9 and TRBJ1-2; TRBD1 is a possible D gene (5 bases). Germline CDR1 is SEHNR and CDR2 is FQNEAQ (reference sequence). This CDR3 spans 14 amino acids. V was pared by 1 base and J by 8 bases, with 14 bases between. Here the CDR3 reads CASSLGGVMYGYTF. The DNA for the CDR3 is TGTGCCAGCAGCTTAGGGGGGGTGATGTACGGCTACACCTTC.

This clone was recorded only once. V and J are TRBV5-4 and TRBJ2-5; the match to TRBD2 covers 12 bases. Trimming cost V 4 bases and J 5 bases; bases outside gene matches: 9. Germline lookup yields CDR1 SGHNT and CDR2 YYREEE (reference sequence). This CDR3 has 16 residues. The CDR3 is CASSRGLAGTGETQYF. In DNA form, the CDR3 reads TGTGCCAGCAGCCGAGGACTAGCGGGGACCGGGGAGACCCAGTACTTC.

V and J are TRBV5-6 and TRBJ2-5; 7 bases are a match to TRBD2. Germline V gene data show CDR1 as SGHDT and CDR2 as YYEEEE. The CDR3 has 13 amino acids. Trimming removed 7 bases from V and 5 bases from J; junction bases left unmatched: 8. The CDR3 loop reads CASGLGREETQYF. DNA for the CDR3: TGTGCCAGCGGGCTGGGGAGGGAGGAGACCCAGTACTTC.